This entry lists 19 T cell receptor beta chains sequenced from one sample in a study of T cells in Graves' hyperthyroidism and ophthalmopathy. Using RNA transcripts as the source, TCR beta CDR3 regions were amplified. First-round RT-PCR targeting the TCR CDR3 was performed with the HTBI primer set. Using its own MiXCR run on the multiplex PCR reads, TCRdb lists one record per CDR3 protein. The sample has 480,000 or so distinct CDR3 sequences; around an eighth are singletons. Sequenced sample: blood. These receptors were taken from a woman aged 18-29 years with Graves' hyperthyroidism.

This clonotype was recorded many times. J is TRBJ1-3 and V is TRBV11-2; D perhaps matches TRBD1 (6 bases). The CDR3 has 17 amino acids. Germline values: CDR1 SGHAT, CDR2 FQNNGV. Trimming removed 5 bases at V and 0 bases at J, with 17 bases between. The CDR3 region is CASSPRSTGRSGNTIYF. CDR3 coding DNA: TGTGCCAGCAGCCCCCGATCGACAGGTCGCTCTGGAAACACCATATATTTT.

In its sample, this clonotype was seen a few times. Here the CDR3 reads CASSPPEGGTKDEQYF. The DNA of the CDR3 is TGTGCCAGCAGCCCACCTGAGGGGGGGACTAAGGACGAGCAGTACTTC. V usage is TRBV7-9 and J usage is TRBJ2-7; a weak D match, TRBD2 (7 bases). In germline, CDR1 is SEHNR, CDR2 FQNEAQ (reference sequence). The CDR3 sequence is 16 residues long. V gave up 5 bases and J gave up 5 bases, with 22 bases separating them.

The table lists this clonotype with many counts. V is TRBV12-5 and J is TRBJ1-3; no reliable D call. CDR1 and CDR2 from the germline V gene are LGHNT and FRNRAP. There are 18 residues in the CDR3. Trimming removed 0 bases from V and 2 bases from J, with 17 bases in between. The CDR3 reads CASGLVLSSEAAGNTIYF. The CDR3 coding sequence is TGTGCTAGTGGTTTGGTACTGTCTAGCGAGGCAGCTGGAAACACCATATATTTT.

The gene calls are TRBV3-1 and TRBJ1-1; TRBD1 aligns across 8 bases. This CDR3 is built from 15 residues. J lost 6 bases, V lost 1 base, and 7 bases had no gene match. The germline gives CDR1 LGHDT, CDR2 YNNKEL (reference sequence). The CDR3 DNA reads as TGTGCCAGCAGCCAAGGACAGGGGAGCAGGGCTGAAGCTTTCTTT. Protein: CASSQGQGSRAEAFF.

This clonotype was seen many times. The rearrangement joins TRBV7-2 to TRBJ1-2; the D gene is possibly TRBD1 (6 bases). Germline V gene sequence: CDR1 SGHTA, CDR2 FQGNSA. The CDR3 is made up of 13 amino acids. V was trimmed by 1 base and J by 6 bases, leaving 9 bases between them. CDR3 sequence: CASSLGAGDGYTF. The CDR3 DNA reads as TGTGCCAGCAGCTTAGGAGCAGGGGATGGCTACACCTTC.

The rearrangement joins TRBV6-5 to TRBJ1-1; no reliable D call. Trimming removed 4 bases from V and 10 bases from J, with 16 bases in between. The CDR3 length is 13 residues. Germline V gives CDR1 MNHEY, CDR2 SVGAGI. The CDR3 protein is CASSCAFHRGAFF. Written as DNA, the CDR3 is TGTGCCAGCAGTTGCGCATTCCACCGAGGAGCTTTCTTT.

At least ten counts were recorded for this clonotype. The chain is built from TRBV12-3 or TRBV12-4 and TRBJ1-1; D unresolved. The CDR3 contains 13 residues. Trimming left V 6 bases short and J 6 bases short, with 14 bases between. In DNA form, the CDR3 reads TGTGCCAGCAGGGGTGAACTGAGGCCTGAAGCTTTCTTT. Translation gives CASRGELRPEAFF.

The V call is TRBV2, the J call TRBJ1-1; D not certain. The CDR3 length is 12 residues. The V end lost 9 bases, the J end lost 1 base, and 9 bases lay between the germline ends. Germline CDR1 is SNHLY and CDR2 is FYNNEI. Here the CDR3 DNA reads TGTGCCAGGGGTCGGACGAACACTGAAGCTTTCTTT. This encodes CARGRTNTEAFF.

This clonotype was seen ten or more times. The chain couples TRBV6-1 to TRBJ2-5, with D unresolved. The CDR3 extends over 14 amino acids. The germline V and J ends were trimmed by 3 bases and 5 bases, with 13 bases remaining between them. CDR1 is MNHNS, CDR2 SASEGT, per germline. CDR3 DNA sequence: TGTGCCAGCAGTGACAGGTTTTCACGGGAGACCCAGTACTTC. This gives the protein CASSDRFSRETQYF.

The J gene is TRBJ2-1, the V gene TRBV4-1; a possible D gene is TRBD2 (5 bases). The V end lost 0 bases, the J end lost 2 bases, and 11 bases lay between the germline ends. Germline V gives CDR1 MGHRA, CDR2 YSYEKL. The CDR3 spans 16 residues. The CDR3 is CASSQEQRRTYNEQFF. The DNA of the CDR3 is TGCGCCAGCAGCCAAGAACAGCGGCGCACCTACAATGAGCAGTTCTTC.

About this clonotype itself: This may stem from a read error, because a much larger clone lies one nucleotide away. The chain uses TRBV11-2 and TRBJ1-1; D is unresolved. CDR3 length: 14 residues. Trimming took 8 bases from V and 7 from J, leaving 20 bases between them. Germline-derived CDR1 and CDR2 are SGHAT and FQNNGV. CDR3 sequence (DNA): TGTGCCAGCGCCCGGGAGGGCAGAAAATTTGAAGCTTTCTTT. Translating it yields CASAREGRKFEAFF. The complete variable domain, with remaining parts taken from reference TRBV11-2 and TRBJ1-1, reads EAGVAQSPRYKIIEKRQSVAFWCNPISGHATLYWYQQILGQGPKLLIQFQNNGVVDDSQLPKDRFSAERLKGVDSTLKIQPAKLEDSAVYLCASAREGRKFEAFFGQGTRLTVV.

This rearrangement joins TRBV7-9 to TRBJ2-5; 9 bases agree with TRBD1. The ends lost 5 bases at V and 5 bases at J; junction bases unmatched: 9. The CDR3 covers 15 residues. CDR1 and CDR2 (germline): SEHNR, FQNEAQ (reference sequence). The DNA for the CDR3 is TGTGCCAGCAGCCAGACAACCGGACAGGGGGAGACCCAGTACTTC. It specifies CASSQTTGQGETQYF.

In its sample, this clonotype was seen a few times. The chain couples TRBV20-1 to TRBJ2-7; TRBD2 aligns across 10 bases. Germline V gene sequence: CDR1 DFQATT, CDR2 SNEGSKA (reference sequence). This CDR3 spans 14 amino acids. The CDR3 DNA is TGCAGTACTAGAAGCGGGAGGGATTTTTACGAGCAGTACGTC. It encodes CSTRSGRDFYEQYV.

There are many counts of this clonotype. The V gene is TRBV25-1, the J gene TRBJ2-6; 8 bases fit TRBD1. CDR1 MGHDK and CDR2 SYGVNS come from the germline V gene. J was trimmed by 0 bases and V by 4 bases; bases with no gene match: 5. The CDR3 has 17 residues. CDR3 loop: CASSGWTGSSGANVLTF. CDR3 DNA: TGTGCCAGCAGTGGCTGGACAGGGAGCTCTGGGGCCAACGTCCTGACTTTC.

Concerning this clonotype itself: A much bigger clone sits one base away, suggesting this may be a read error. The rearrangement links TRBV19 to TRBJ2-7; the D is unclear. This CDR3 comprises 14 residues. Germline V CDR1 and CDR2: LNHDA, SQIVND (reference sequence). The DNA for the CDR3 is TGTGCCAGTAGTATTACCAGAAGCTCCTACGAGCAGCACTTC. The encoded protein is CASSITRSSYEQHF.

This clonotype was found many times. The gene calls are TRBV11-3 and TRBJ2-3; 7 bases are a match to TRBD2. The CDR3 sequence is 18 residues long. Germline-derived CDR1 and CDR2 are SGHNT and YENEEA. Losses at the gene ends were 2 bases for V and 3 bases for J; bases not matched to a gene: 14. The CDR3 DNA is TGTGCCAGCAGCTTAAGTGGCGTGGGAGGGCCGTCGACAGATACGCAGTATTTT. It codes for CASSLSGVGGPSTDTQYF. Full variable domain (remainder filled in from reference TRBV11-3 and TRBJ2-3): EAGVVQSPRYKIIEKKQPVAFWCNPISGHNTLYWYLQNLGQGPELLIRYENEEAVDDSQLPKDRFSAERLKGVDSTLKIQPAELGDSAVYLCASSLSGVGGPSTDTQYFGPGTRLTVL.

This clonotype was counted ten times or more. The CDR3 DNA reads as TGCAGTGCTACCTCGGTGGGGCAGGGGACCTACAATGAGCAGTTCTTC. Amino acids: CSATSVGQGTYNEQFF. The genes are TRBV20-1 and TRBJ2-1, with TRBD1 as a possible D gene (6 bases). V was pared by 4 bases and J by 2 bases, with 18 bases between. The germline gives CDR1 DFQATT, CDR2 SNEGSKA (reference sequence). The CDR3 sequence is 16 residues long.

This clonotype was counted many times. V usage is TRBV28 and J usage is TRBJ1-2; the match to TRBD1 covers 10 bases. V lost 7 bases and J lost 4; bases outside the gene matches: 6. Germline assignment: CDR1 MDHEN and CDR2 SYDVKM. The CDR3 is 14 amino acids. CDR3 DNA: TGTGCCAGCACCCCCTGGACAGGGGGCTATGGCTACACCTTC. It translates to CASTPWTGGYGYTF.

Regarding this clonotype: With a much larger clone just one base away, this may be a read error. The chain joins TRBV30 to TRBJ2-7, with 7 bases identical to TRBD1. In germline, CDR1 is GTSNPN, CDR2 SVGIG (reference sequence). The CDR3 is made up of 14 amino acids. The CDR3 DNA reads TGTGCCTGGCCCCCGGGACAGCGTCCCTACGAGCAGTGCGTC. Its protein is CAWPPGQRPYEQCV.